The 15 T cell receptor beta chains presented below share a single source sample, sequenced in a study of OX40 agonist ivuxolimab in advanced cancers. Here immunoSEQ multiplex PCR was the method, and the copy in TCRdb shows in-frame clones only, minus some. Among tens of thousands of clones listed, roughly 92% were seen once. The starting material was CD4+ or CD8+ T cells sorted from blood, obtained in a trial of the OX40 agonist ivuxolimab. These receptors all stem from an adult with an advanced solid tumor such as melanoma, head and neck, liver or kidney cancer.

The chain couples TRBV18 to TRBJ1-5, with 7 bases identical to TRBD1. This CDR3 has 15 amino acids. The germline CDR1 and CDR2 sequences are KGHSH and LQKENI. V lost 1 base to trimming and J lost 4 bases; unmatched junction nucleotides: 4. This CDR3 is CASSPQTGWNQPQHF. CDR3 sequence (DNA): TGTGCCAGCTCACCACAGACAGGGTGGAATCAGCCCCAGCATTTT.

The gene calls are TRBV11-2 and TRBJ2-3; D possibly corresponds to TRBD1 (5 bases). V dropped 1 base and J dropped 3 bases, with 14 bases sitting between them. The CDR3 is 16 residues long. Germline V gene sequence: CDR1 SGHAT, CDR2 FQNNGV. CDR3 coding DNA: TGTGCCAGCAGCTTAGTGGACACCCCTACGACAGATACGCAGTATTTT. It is translated as CASSLVDTPTTDTQYF.

CDR3 loop: CASSLGRDRYGYTF. The DNA for the CDR3 is TGTGCCAGCAGCTTGGGTCGGGACCGTTATGGCTACACCTTC. The rearrangement links TRBV7-2 to TRBJ1-2; weak D call: TRBD1 (5 bases). Trimming left V 3 bases short and J 5 bases short, with 13 bases between. This CDR3 has 14 residues. Looked up from germline, CDR1 is SGHTA and CDR2 is FQGNSA.

The rearrangement links TRBV28 to TRBJ2-2, with TRBD1 matching over 9 bases. The J segment lost 6 bases and the V segment lost 6 bases, leaving 8 bases of the junction unmatched. CDR1 and CDR2 (germline): MDHEN, SYDVKM. CDR3 length: 15 residues. In nucleotides, the CDR3 is TGTGCCAGCAGACCGAGGGGACAGGGCCCCGGGGAGCTGTTTTTT. Its protein product is CASRPRGQGPGELFF.

J is TRBJ2-5 and V is TRBV2; TRBD2 matches 8 bases. V lost 8 bases, J lost 4 bases, and 12 bases stayed unmatched. Looked up from germline, CDR1 is SNHLY and CDR2 is FYNNEI. This CDR3 is 15 amino acids long. CDR3 sequence reads: CASRRVGSGTETQYF. The DNA of the CDR3 is TGTGCCAGCCGACGGGTGGGTAGCGGGACAGAGACCCAGTACTTC.

The chain uses TRBV6-6 and TRBJ2-2; D uncertain. CDR1 and CDR2 (germline): MNHNY, SVGAGI (reference sequence). This CDR3 contains 15 residues. Trimming removed 5 bases from V and 1 base from J, with 11 bases in between. CDR3 amino acids: CASSRNKQNTGELFF. The CDR3 bases are TGTGCCAGCAGTCGTAATAAACAGAACACCGGGGAGCTGTTTTTT.

V gene TRBV5-6 combines with J gene TRBJ2-7, with TRBD2 identical over 9 bases. V shed 5 bases and J 4 bases; nucleotides not matched to a gene: 7. Germline CDR1 and CDR2: SGHDT and YYEEEE. CDR3 length equals 14 residues. The CDR3 bases are TGTGCCAGCAGTTCTCCGGGACTAGCTTACGAGCAGTACTTC. This translates into CASSSPGLAYEQYF.

The chain couples TRBV7-9 to TRBJ2-3; 10 nucleotides align to TRBD1. This CDR3 is 15 amino acids long. With 5 bases clipped from V and 6 bases from J, the junction kept 8 bases outside the gene matches. Germline V gene lookup returns CDR1 SEHNR and CDR2 FQNEAQ (reference sequence). Here the CDR3 reads CASSATGTGADTQYF. In nucleotides, the CDR3 is TGTGCCAGCAGCGCAACCGGGACAGGGGCCGATACGCAGTATTTT.

The chain employs TRBV2 and TRBJ2-1; D remains ambiguous. The CDR3 runs 11 residues. V shed 9 bases and J shed 9 bases, with 12 bases lying between them. Germline-derived CDR1 and CDR2 are SNHLY and FYNNEI. The CDR3 region has the DNA TGTGCCAGTGCCGAGCGCGGTGAGCAGTTCTTC. This translates into CASAERGEQFF.

V gene TRBV14 combines with J gene TRBJ2-7; TRBD2 is a possible D gene (6 bases). V lost 9 bases and J lost 3, with 18 bases in between. The CDR3 is made up of 14 amino acids. The germline CDR1 and CDR2 sequences are SGHDN and FVKESK. The CDR3 DNA reads TGTGCCAGGACTGAGGGAGGAAGGAACTACGAGCAGTACTTC. The encoded protein is CARTEGGRNYEQYF.

This sequence joins TRBV28 and TRBJ1-5, with D uncertain. Germline V lookup: CDR1 MDHEN, CDR2 SYDVKM. V was cut by 7 bases and J by 3 bases, with 10 bases left in between. The CDR3 sequence is 13 residues long. CDR3 DNA: TGTGCCAGCAAGACTACTTACAATCAGCCCCAGCATTTT. Translated: CASKTTYNQPQHF.

This rearrangement joins TRBV11-3 to TRBJ2-5; 7 bases agree with TRBD2. This CDR3 is built from 14 residues. The ends lost 4 bases at V and 1 base at J; junction bases unmatched: 3. The V gene's germline CDR1 is SGHNT and CDR2 YENEEA. The CDR3 DNA is TGTGCCAGCAGCTCGACTAGCAGCCAAGAGACCCAGTACTTC. Translation gives CASSSTSSQETQYF.

This chain links TRBV9 with TRBJ2-1; D unclear. The CDR3 totals 15 residues. Germline lookup yields CDR1 SGDLS and CDR2 YYNGEE. Trimming left V 0 bases short and J 5 bases short, with 12 bases between. The DNA of the CDR3 is TGTGCCAGCAGCGTAGAACCGGGCCCTAACAATGAGCAGTTCTTC. This gives the protein CASSVEPGPNNEQFF.

The chain recombines TRBV5-4 with TRBJ2-5; D is possibly TRBD2 (6 bases). The germline V gene has CDR1 SGHNT and CDR2 YYREEE (reference sequence). Trimming took off 1 base at V and 5 bases at J, with 15 bases between the two ends. The CDR3 runs 15 residues. The CDR3 loop reads CASSLPSGGGETQYF. CDR3 sequence (DNA): TGTGCCAGCAGCTTGCCCAGCGGAGGAGGGGAGACCCAGTACTTC.

The V and J genes are TRBV27 and TRBJ2-4, with 10 positions matching TRBD2. CDR3 size: 17 residues. Trimming took 10 bases from V and 12 from J; bases not matched to a gene: 24. Germline CDR1 reads MNHEY; CDR2 reads SMNVEV (reference sequence). CDR3 DNA: TGTGCCACCCCGGGGCCACCTATGAGGGCTAGCGGGAGTTCTCAGTACTTC. The encoded protein is CATPGPPMRASGSSQYF.